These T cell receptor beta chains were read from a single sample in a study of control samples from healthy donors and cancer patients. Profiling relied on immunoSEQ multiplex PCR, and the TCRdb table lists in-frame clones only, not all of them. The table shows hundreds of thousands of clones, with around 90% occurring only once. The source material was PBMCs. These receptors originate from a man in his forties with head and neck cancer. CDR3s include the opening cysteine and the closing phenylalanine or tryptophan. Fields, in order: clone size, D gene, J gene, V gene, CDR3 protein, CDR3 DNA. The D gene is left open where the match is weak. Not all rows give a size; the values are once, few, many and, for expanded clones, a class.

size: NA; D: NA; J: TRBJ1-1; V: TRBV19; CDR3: CASSNGGRSANTEAFF; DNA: TGTGCCAGTAGTAACGGGGGGCGGTCGGCGAACACTGAAGCTTTCTTT
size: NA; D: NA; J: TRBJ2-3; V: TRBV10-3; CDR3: CAIHGGADTDTQYF; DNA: TGTGCCATCCACGGAGGGGCAGACACAGATACGCAGTATTTT
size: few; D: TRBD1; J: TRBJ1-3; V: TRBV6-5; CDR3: CASTNPGQGNTIYF; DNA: TGTGCCAGCACCAACCCGGGACAGGGAAACACCATATATTTT
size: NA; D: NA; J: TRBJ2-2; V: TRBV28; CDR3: CASSPPGRQVANTGELFF; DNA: TGTGCCAGCAGTCCCCCCGGACGTCAAGTTGCGAACACCGGGGAGCTGTTTTTT
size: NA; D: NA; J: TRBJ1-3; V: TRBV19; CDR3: CASSPPGNTIYF; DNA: TGTGCCAGTAGTCCGCCTGGAAACACCATATATTTT
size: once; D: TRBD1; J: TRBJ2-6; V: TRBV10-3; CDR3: CAISDIPTGVGANVLTF; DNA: TGTGCCATCAGTGACATACCGACAGGGGTTGGGGCCAACGTCCTGACTTTC
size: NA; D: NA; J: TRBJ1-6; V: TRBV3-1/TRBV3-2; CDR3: CASSQGNPDPDSPLHF; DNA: TGTGCCAGCAGCCAAGGAAACCCAGACCCCGATTCACCCCTCCACTTT
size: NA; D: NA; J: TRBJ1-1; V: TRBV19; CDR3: CASRPHQTEAFF; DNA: TGTGCCAGCAGGCCACACCAAACTGAAGCTTTCTTT
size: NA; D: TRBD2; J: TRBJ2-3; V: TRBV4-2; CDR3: CASSQWELAGSTDTQYF; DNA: TGTGCCAGCAGCCAATGGGAGCTAGCGGGTAGCACAGATACGCAGTATTTT
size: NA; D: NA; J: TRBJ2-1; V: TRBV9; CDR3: CASSVGSSTSTYEQFF; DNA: TGTGCCAGCAGCGTAGGGTCGTCTACTAGTACCTATGAGCAGTTCTTC
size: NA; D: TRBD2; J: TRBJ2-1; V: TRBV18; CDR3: CASSPLPSGTYNEQFF; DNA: TGTGCCAGCTCACCCCTCCCTAGCGGAACCTACAATGAGCAGTTCTTC
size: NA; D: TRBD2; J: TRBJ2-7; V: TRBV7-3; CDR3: CASSPRGTSGGNYEQYF; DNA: TGTGCCAGCAGCCCCCGGGGGACTAGCGGGGGGAATTACGAGCAGTACTTC
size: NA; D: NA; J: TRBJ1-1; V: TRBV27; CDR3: CASSPTENTEAFF; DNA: TGTGCCAGCAGTCCGACAGAGAACACTGAAGCTTTCTTT
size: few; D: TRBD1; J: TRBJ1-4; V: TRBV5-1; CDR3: CASSPGTGEKLFF; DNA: TGCGCCAGCAGCCCAGGGACAGGGGAAAAACTGTTTTTT
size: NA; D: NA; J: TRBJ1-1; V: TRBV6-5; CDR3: CASSPRTANTEAFF; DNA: TGTGCCAGCAGCCCACGGACCGCTAACACTGAAGCTTTCTTT
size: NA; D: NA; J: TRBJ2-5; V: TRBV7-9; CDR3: CASSLGAGEGETQYF; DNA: TGTGCCAGCAGCTTAGGAGCAGGGGAGGGGGAGACCCAGTACTTC
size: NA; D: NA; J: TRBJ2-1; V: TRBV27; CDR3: CASSSQVNNEQFF; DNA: TGTGCCAGCAGTTCACAAGTTAACAATGAGCAGTTCTTC
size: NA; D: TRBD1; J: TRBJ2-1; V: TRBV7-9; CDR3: CASSPRTGAYNEQFF; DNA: TGTGCCAGCAGCCCGCGGACAGGAGCCTACAATGAGCAGTTCTTC
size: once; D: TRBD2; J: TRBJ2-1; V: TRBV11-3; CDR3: CASSRTSGSYNEQFF; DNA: TGTGCCAGCAGTCGGACTAGCGGGAGCTACAATGAGCAGTTCTTC
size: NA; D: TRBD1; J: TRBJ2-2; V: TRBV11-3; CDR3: CASSPGQGARKTGELFF; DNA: TGTGCCAGCAGCCCGGGACAGGGGGCGCGAAAAACCGGGGAGCTGTTTTTT
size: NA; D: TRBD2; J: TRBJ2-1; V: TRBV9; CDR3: CASSSRTSGFYNEQFF; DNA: TGTGCCAGCAGCTCCCGGACTAGCGGGTTCTACAATGAGCAGTTCTTC
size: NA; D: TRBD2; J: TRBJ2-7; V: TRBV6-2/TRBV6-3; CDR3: CASRPLAGGTYEQYF; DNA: TGTGCCAGCAGGCCTCTAGCGGGGGGTACCTACGAGCAGTACTTC
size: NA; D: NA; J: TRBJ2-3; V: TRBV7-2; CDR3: CASSSRTRGRDTQYF; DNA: TGTGCCAGCAGCTCCAGAACCCGCGGAAGGGATACGCAGTATTTT
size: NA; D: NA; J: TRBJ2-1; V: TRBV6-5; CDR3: CASSYSLGGLRNEQFF; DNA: TGTGCCAGCAGTTATTCCCTGGGGGGGCTGCGCAATGAGCAGTTCTTC
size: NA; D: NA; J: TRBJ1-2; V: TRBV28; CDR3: CASRISTQGSYGYTF; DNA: TGTGCCAGCAGGATTTCTACACAGGGCTCCTATGGCTACACCTTC
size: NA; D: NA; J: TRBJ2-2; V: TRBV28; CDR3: CATRETNTGELFF; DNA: TGTGCCACCAGGGAAACTAACACCGGGGAGCTGTTTTTT
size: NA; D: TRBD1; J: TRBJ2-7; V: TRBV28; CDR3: CASSTDRATYEQYF; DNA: TGTGCCAGCAGTACAGACAGGGCCACCTACGAGCAGTACTTC
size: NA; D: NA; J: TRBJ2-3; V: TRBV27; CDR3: CASSPTGTDTQYF; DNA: TGTGCCAGCAGTCCGACGGGCACAGATACGCAGTATTTT
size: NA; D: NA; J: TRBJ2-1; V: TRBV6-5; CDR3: CASSSVGQYNEQFF; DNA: TGTGCCAGCAGTAGCGTAGGACAGTACAATGAGCAGTTCTTC
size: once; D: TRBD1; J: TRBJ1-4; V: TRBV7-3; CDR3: CASSLSPGQLFEKLFF; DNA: TGTGCCAGCAGCTTAAGCCCGGGACAGCTTTTTGAAAAACTGTTTTTT
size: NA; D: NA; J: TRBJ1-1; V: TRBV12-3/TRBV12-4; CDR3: CASSSRVDTEAFF; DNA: TGTGCCAGCAGCAGCAGGGTGGACACTGAAGCTTTCTTT
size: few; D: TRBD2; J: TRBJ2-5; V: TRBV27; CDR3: CASSHALAGVGETQYF; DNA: TGTGCCAGCAGCCATGCACTAGCGGGAGTTGGAGAGACCCAGTACTTC
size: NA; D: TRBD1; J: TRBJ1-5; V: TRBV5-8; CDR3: CASIDTGGGQPQHF; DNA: TGTGCCAGCATCGATACAGGGGGCGGTCAGCCCCAGCATTTT
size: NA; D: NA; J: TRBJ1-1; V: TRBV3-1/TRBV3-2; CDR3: CASSHEGYTEAFF; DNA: TGTGCCAGCAGCCACGAGGGTTACACTGAAGCTTTCTTT
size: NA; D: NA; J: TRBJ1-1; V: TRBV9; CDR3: CASSVAPGLDTEAFF; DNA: TGTGCCAGCAGCGTAGCCCCGGGCTTAGACACTGAAGCTTTCTTT
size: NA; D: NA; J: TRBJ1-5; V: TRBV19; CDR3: CASSIDQGPNQPQHF; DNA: TGTGCCAGTAGTATAGATCAGGGGCCCAATCAGCCCCAGCATTTT
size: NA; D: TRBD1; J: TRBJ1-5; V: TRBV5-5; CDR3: CASSWGSERDRANQPQHF; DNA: TGTGCCAGCAGCTGGGGTAGCGAAAGAGACAGGGCTAATCAGCCCCAGCATTTT
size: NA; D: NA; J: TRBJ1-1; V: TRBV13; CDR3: CASLPGPNTEAFF; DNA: TGTGCCAGCTTGCCGGGCCCGAACACTGAAGCTTTCTTT
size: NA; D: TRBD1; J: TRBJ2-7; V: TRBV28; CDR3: CASSLPGTTGTAALGNF; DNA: TGTGCCAGCAGTTTACCGGGGACGACCGGGACAGCCGCCCTTGGGAACTTC
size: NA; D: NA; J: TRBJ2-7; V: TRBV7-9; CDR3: CASSKLVYEQYF; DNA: TGTGCCAGCAGCAAACTAGTCTACGAGCAGTACTTC
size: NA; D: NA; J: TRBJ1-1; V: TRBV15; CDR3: CATSRGLRQGLNTEAFF; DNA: TGTGCCACCAGCAGAGGACTGAGGCAGGGACTGAACACTGAAGCTTTCTTT
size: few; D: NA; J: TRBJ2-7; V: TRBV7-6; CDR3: CASSLVVTGTYEQYF; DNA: TGTGCCAGCAGCTTAGTGGTGACGGGGACCTACGAGCAGTACTTC
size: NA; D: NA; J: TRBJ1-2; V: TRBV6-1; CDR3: CASSESRPRNYGYTF; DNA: TGTGCCAGCAGTGAATCTAGGCCGAGAAACTATGGCTACACCTTC
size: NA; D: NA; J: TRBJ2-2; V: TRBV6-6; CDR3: CASRIPTGELFF; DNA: TGTGCCAGCAGGATACCCACCGGGGAGCTGTTTTTT
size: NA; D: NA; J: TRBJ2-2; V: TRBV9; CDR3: CASSVDPPGSRTGELFF; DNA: TGTGCCAGCAGCGTAGACCCTCCGGGTAGTCGGACCGGGGAGCTGTTTTTT
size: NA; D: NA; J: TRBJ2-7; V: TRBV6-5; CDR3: CASTKGQSYEQYF; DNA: TGTGCCAGCACGAAGGGGCAGTCCTACGAGCAGTACTTC
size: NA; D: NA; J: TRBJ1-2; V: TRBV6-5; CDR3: CASSYSWDKSYGYTF; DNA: TGTGCCAGCAGTTACTCGTGGGACAAGTCCTATGGCTACACCTTC
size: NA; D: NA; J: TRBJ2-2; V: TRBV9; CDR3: CASSHGTGNTGELFF; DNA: TGTGCCAGCAGCCACGGGACTGGGAACACCGGGGAGCTGTTTTTT
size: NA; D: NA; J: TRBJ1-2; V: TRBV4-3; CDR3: CASSQVGYSTHYGYTF; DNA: TGCGCCAGCAGCCAAGTCGGCTACAGCACCCACTATGGCTACACCTTC
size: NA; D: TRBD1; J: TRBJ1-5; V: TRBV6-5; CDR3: CASSYYRGQPQHF; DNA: TGTGCCAGCAGTTACTACAGGGGACAGCCCCAGCATTTT